This T cell receptor beta chain derives from a study of tumour-infiltrating T cells in Burkitt lymphoma. As for the study in general: Productive clonality predicted overall and progression-free survival.

The data were produced by immunoSEQ multiplex PCR, yet TCRdb's version contains in-frame clones alone and is incomplete. This sample has 13,000 to 15,000 clones, with about 85% found just once. Losses at the gene ends were 0 bases for V and 7 bases for J; bases not matched to a gene: 3. This CDR3 spans 14 amino acids. Germline V CDR1 and CDR2: SGHRS, YFSETQ. Sequenced material: tumor tissue. The clonotype comes from a human donor with diffuse large B-cell lymphoma. V gene TRBV5-1 combines with J gene TRBJ1-4, with TRBD1 matching over 7 bases. In DNA form, the CDR3 reads TGCGCCAGCAGCTTGGGACAGGGAGTTGAAAAACTGTTTTTT. Protein product: CASSLGQGVEKLFF. The full variable domain, rest sourced from reference TRBV5-1 and TRBJ1-4, is KAGVTQTPRYLIKTRGQQVTLSCSPISGHRSVSWYQQTPGQGLQFLFEYFSETQRNKGNFPGRFSGRQFSNSRSEMNVSTLELGDSALYLCASSLGQGVEKLFFGSGTQLSVL.